Below are 15 T cell receptor beta chains sequenced from a single sample in a study of early T cells in non-severe SARS-CoV-2 infection. TCRdb used MiXCR to reprocess the 5' RACE reads, holding one entry per CDR3 protein. The sample gives tens of thousands of distinct CDR3 sequences, 5% to 6% of which show up once; approximately 5.6% is in the top ten. The source was whole blood, collected at baseline. The receptors derive from an adult who was a healthcare worker with PCR-confirmed SARS-CoV-2 infection or an uninfected control (not recorded which).

The sample holds a few counts of this clonotype. This chain links TRBV5-1 with TRBJ2-5, with no clear D. Per the germline V gene, CDR1 is SGHRS and CDR2 is YFSETQ. The CDR3 length is 14 residues. Trimming removed 0 bases at V and 2 bases at J, with 8 bases between. The CDR3 bases are TGCGCCAGCAGCTTGGGAGTTGTTCAAGAGACCCAGTACTTC. Its translation: CASSLGVVQETQYF.

The rearrangement links TRBV30 to TRBJ2-3; D perhaps matches TRBD2 (5 bases). The CDR3 runs 15 residues. CDR1 GTSNPN and CDR2 SVGIG come from the germline V gene (reference sequence). The ends were cut back, 2 bases at V and 0 bases at J, with 12 bases in the middle. The CDR3 coding sequence is TGTGCCTGGAGTAAAAAGCGGCAAAGCACAGATACGCAGTATTTT. Translating gives CAWSKKRQSTDTQYF.

This clonotype was observed at least ten times. The chain combines TRBV20-1 with TRBJ1-6, with D unclear. The V gene's germline CDR1 is DFQATT and CDR2 SNEGSKA (reference sequence). The V gene lost 5 bases and the J gene lost 8 bases, with 16 bases spanning the gap. This CDR3 has 14 amino acids. CDR3 region: CSAPWSGSDSPLHF. The CDR3 DNA sequence: TGCAGTGCTCCCTGGTCGGGCTCGGATTCACCCCTCCACTTT.

This clonotype appeared many times. V gene TRBV28 combines with J gene TRBJ2-1; possible D gene TRBD2, 6 bases. Germline-derived CDR1 and CDR2 are MDHEN and SYDVKM. The CDR3 length is 15 residues. The V end lost 5 bases, the J end lost 12 bases, and 23 bases lay between the germline ends. CDR3 sequence (DNA): TGTGCCAGCAGTACCCCATCTACCGGGGGTTACAGGCAGTTCTTC. Translating it yields CASSTPSTGGYRQFF. Full variable domain (remainder filled in from reference TRBV28 and TRBJ2-1): DVKVTQSSRYLVKRTGEKVFLECVQDMDHENMFWYRQDPGLGLRLIYFSYDVKMKEKGDIPEGYSVSREKKERFSLILESASTNQTSMYLCASSTPSTGGYRQFFGPGTRLTVL.

To note about this clonotype: At one end the junction does not follow the germline gene, possibly because of a read error. J is TRBJ2-6 and V is TRBV6-4; TRBD1 is a possible D gene (5 bases). The length of the CDR3 is 16 residues. Per germline, CDR1 MRHNA and CDR2 SNTAGT. CDR3 region: CASTATAGSEANVLTF. Here the CDR3 DNA reads TGTGCCAGCACGGCGACAGCCGGTTCTGAGGCCAACGTCCTGACTTTC.

At least ten counts were recorded for this clonotype. This chain connects TRBV11-2 to TRBJ2-1; no definite D call. This CDR3 contains 15 residues. V lost 3 bases, J lost 5 bases, and 14 bases lay in between. Looked up from germline, CDR1 is SGHAT and CDR2 is FQNNGV. CDR3 protein: CASSFLGQLHNEQFF. The CDR3 DNA follows: TGTGCCAGCAGCTTCCTTGGCCAGCTTCACAATGAGCAGTTCTTC.

There are many counts of this clonotype. The chain joins TRBV27 to TRBJ2-7; 8 positions match TRBD2. The V gene's germline CDR1 is MNHEY and CDR2 SMNVEV (reference sequence). This CDR3 spans 14 amino acids. The V segment lost 6 bases and the J segment 6 bases; nucleotides outside the gene matches: 10. CDR3 region: CASRERGPQGEQYF. CDR3 in DNA: TGTGCCAGCAGGGAGCGGGGGCCGCAGGGCGAGCAGTACTTC.

Ten or more counts support this clonotype. The chain couples TRBV15 to TRBJ1-3; D possibly corresponds to TRBD1 (6 bases). Per the germline V gene, CDR1 is LNHNV and CDR2 is YYDKDF (reference sequence). Trimming left V 4 bases short and J 0 bases short, with 10 bases between. This CDR3 comprises 15 residues. The DNA of the CDR3 is TGTGCCACCAGCATTTCAGGGGCCTCTGGAAACACCATATATTTT. Protein: CATSISGASGNTIYF.

This clonotype has only a few counts. V usage is TRBV6-1 and J usage is TRBJ2-3; a weak D match, TRBD2 (5 bases). The CDR3 is 13 residues long. The germline V and J ends were trimmed by 7 bases and 3 bases, with 11 bases remaining between them. Germline V gene data show CDR1 as MNHNS and CDR2 as SASEGT. DNA of the CDR3: TGTGCCAGCAACGGCCCGGGGACAGATACGCAGTATTTT. Its protein is CASNGPGTDTQYF.

The rearrangement links TRBV21-1 to TRBJ2-4; the tabulated D call, TRBD1, remains unverified against the DNA. TRBV21-1 is marked as a pseudogene. The CDR3 runs to 14 residues. In DNA, the CDR3 is TGTGCCAGCCCGGACAGGGCGGCCAAAAACATTCAGTACTTC. Its translation is CASPDRAAKNIQYF.

This clonotype was counted a few times. The V and J genes are TRBV2 and TRBJ2-3; tentatively, D is TRBD2 (6 bases). V lost 5 bases and J lost 5, with 8 bases in between. Germline V gene data show CDR1 as SNHLY and CDR2 as FYNNEI. This CDR3 comprises 12 residues. CDR3 coding DNA: TGTGCCAGCAGTCCGGGAGTAGATACGCAGTATTTT. It encodes CASSPGVDTQYF.

The rearrangement links TRBV7-9 to TRBJ2-2; D is ambiguous. V lost 2 bases and J 7 bases, leaving 8 bases between the germline ends. This CDR3 is 13 amino acids long. CDR1 is SEHNR, CDR2 FQNEAQ, per germline (reference sequence). CDR3 in amino acids: CASSLWVDGELFF. For the CDR3, the DNA is TGTGCCAGCAGCTTATGGGTTGACGGGGAGCTGTTTTTT.

The chain carries TRBV6-5 and TRBJ1-1, with TRBD1 matching 7 bases. The CDR3 runs to 15 residues. Germline V gives CDR1 MNHEY, CDR2 SVGAGI. V dropped 8 bases and J dropped 3; count of bases not matched to a gene: 12. The CDR3 DNA is TGTGCCAGCCACCAGACGGACAGGAGATACACTGAAGCTTTCTTT. This sequence encodes CASHQTDRRYTEAFF.

The chain uses TRBV28 and TRBJ2-7; D not resolved. The CDR3 contains 11 residues. V lost 2 bases and J 6 bases, leaving 5 bases between the germline ends. Germline CDR1 and CDR2: MDHEN and SYDVKM. The DNA of the CDR3 is TGTGCCAGCAGTTTAGGAGCCGAGCAGTACTTC. It translates to CASSLGAEQYF.

This clonotype was seen more than once but under ten times. The J gene is TRBJ2-7, the V gene TRBV20-1; 14 bases line up with TRBD2. Trimming took 3 bases from V and 5 from J; bases not matched to a gene: 6. Germline V gene sequence: CDR1 DFQATT, CDR2 SNEGSKA (reference sequence). This CDR3 is built from 15 residues. The CDR3 here is CSASHVGLAGDEQYF. CDR3 in DNA: TGCAGTGCTAGTCATGTGGGACTAGCGGGAGACGAGCAGTACTTC.